This T cell receptor beta chain was retrieved from a study of blood T cell repertoires in COVID-19. Study summary: The United States, Italy and Spain were the sources of the acute and convalescent COVID-19 samples. T cells, B-cell-depleted T cells, or PBMCs provided the cDNA or gDNA that served as material.

The table came from immunoSEQ multiplex PCR; TCRdb's copy has only in-frame clones and leaves some out. Among approximately 150,000 clones listed, 65% to 85% were seen once. V was trimmed by 4 bases and J by 2 bases, leaving 18 bases between them. The CDR3 is made up of 18 amino acids. CDR1 and CDR2 from the germline V gene are SEHNR and FQNEAQ (reference sequence). The source of this sequence is a woman aged 45-60 years with acute or convalescent COVID-19. Sequences were obtained from peripheral blood. The V gene is TRBV7-9, the J gene TRBJ2-6; D is possibly TRBD2 (5 bases). DNA of the CDR3: TGTGCCAGCAGCTCATATCCAGGAGGCGCGGCTGGGGCCAACGTCCTGACTTTC. It specifies CASSSYPGGAAGANVLTF.